This T cell receptor (beta chain) comes out of a study of T cell repertoires in cytomegalovirus infection. For the study at large: From public TCR beta signatures came an indication of both CMV infection and matching HLA type.

This clonotype was observed many times. CDR1 SGHTA and CDR2 FQGNSA come from the germline V gene. This CDR3 region has 18 residues. The J segment lost 2 bases and the V segment lost 3 bases, leaving 9 bases of the junction unmatched. TCRdb re-analysed the reads in MiXCR, keeping a single row per CDR3 protein. The sample records 100,000 to 150,000 distinct CDR3 sequences, 7% to 10% being singletons. Sample: PBMCs. The chain is built from TRBV7-2 and TRBJ2-5; 13 bases fit TRBD2. This clonotype was sampled from a human donor in good health (CMV status not recorded). Some clones in this sample may be carry-over from other donors' samples. Here the CDR3 reads CASSFRLAGGRGQETQYF. The DNA for the CDR3 is TGTGCCAGCAGCTTCCGACTAGCGGGGGGCAGGGGGCAAGAGACCCAGTACTTC.